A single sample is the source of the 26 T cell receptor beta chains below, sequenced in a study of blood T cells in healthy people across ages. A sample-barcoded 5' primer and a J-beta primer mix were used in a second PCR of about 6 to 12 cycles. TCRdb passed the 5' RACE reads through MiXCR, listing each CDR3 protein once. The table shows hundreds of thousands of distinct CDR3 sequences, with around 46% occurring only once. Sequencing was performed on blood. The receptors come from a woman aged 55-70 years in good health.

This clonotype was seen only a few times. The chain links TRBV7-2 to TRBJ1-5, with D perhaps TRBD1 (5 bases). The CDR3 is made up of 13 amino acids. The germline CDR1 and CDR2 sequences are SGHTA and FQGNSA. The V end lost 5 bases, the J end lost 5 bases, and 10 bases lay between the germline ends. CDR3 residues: CASSDDSYQPQHF. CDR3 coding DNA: TGTGCCAGCAGCGACGACAGCTATCAGCCCCAGCATTTT. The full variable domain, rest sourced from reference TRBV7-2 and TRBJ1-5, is GAGVSQSPSNKVTEKGKDVELRCDPISGHTALYWYRQSLGQGLEFLIYFQGNSAPDKSGLPSDRFSAERTGGSVSTLTIQRTQQEDSAVYLCASSDDSYQPQHFGDGTRLSIL.

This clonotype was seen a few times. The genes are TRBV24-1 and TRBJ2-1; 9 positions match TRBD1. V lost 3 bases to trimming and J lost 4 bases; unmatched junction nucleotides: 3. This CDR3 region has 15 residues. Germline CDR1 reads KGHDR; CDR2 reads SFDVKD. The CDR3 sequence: CATSDETGGYNEQFF. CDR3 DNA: TGTGCCACCAGTGATGAGACAGGGGGGTACAATGAGCAGTTCTTC.

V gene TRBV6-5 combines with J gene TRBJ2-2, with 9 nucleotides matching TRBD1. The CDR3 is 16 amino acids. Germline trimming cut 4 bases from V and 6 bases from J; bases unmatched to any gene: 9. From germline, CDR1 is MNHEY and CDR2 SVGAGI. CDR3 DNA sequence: TGTGCCAGCAGTTCCCCTTGGACAGGGGACGCCGGGGAGCTGTTTTTT. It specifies CASSSPWTGDAGELFF.

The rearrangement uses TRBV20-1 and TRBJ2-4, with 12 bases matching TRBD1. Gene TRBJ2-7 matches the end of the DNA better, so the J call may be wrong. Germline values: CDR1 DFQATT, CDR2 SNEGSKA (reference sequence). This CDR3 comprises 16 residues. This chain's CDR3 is CSARGPGDRGPYEQYF. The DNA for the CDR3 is TGCAGTGCTAGAGGCCCGGGGGACAGGGGGCCCTACGAGCAGTACTTC.

Here the CDR3 reads CASNIAGESYNEQFF. Written as DNA, the CDR3 is TGTGCCAGCAATATAGCGGGGGAGTCCTACAATGAGCAGTTCTTC. The chain links TRBV6-1 to TRBJ2-1, with 9 bases aligning to TRBD2. Germline CDR1 and CDR2: MNHNS and SASEGT. Trimming removed 7 bases from V and 1 base from J; junction bases left unmatched: 5. This CDR3 comprises 15 residues.

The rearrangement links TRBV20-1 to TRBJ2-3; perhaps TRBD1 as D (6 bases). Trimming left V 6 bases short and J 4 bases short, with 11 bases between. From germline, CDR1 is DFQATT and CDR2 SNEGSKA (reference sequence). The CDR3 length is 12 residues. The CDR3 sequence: CSAKDSPDTQYF. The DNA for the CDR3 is TGCAGTGCAAAGGACAGTCCAGATACGCAGTATTTT.

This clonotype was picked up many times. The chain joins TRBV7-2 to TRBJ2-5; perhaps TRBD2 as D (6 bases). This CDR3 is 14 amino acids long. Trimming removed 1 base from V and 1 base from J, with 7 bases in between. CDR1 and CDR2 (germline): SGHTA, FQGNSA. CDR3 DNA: TGTGCCAGCAGCTTAGGGGGGGTCCAAGAGACCCAGTACTTC. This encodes CASSLGGVQETQYF.

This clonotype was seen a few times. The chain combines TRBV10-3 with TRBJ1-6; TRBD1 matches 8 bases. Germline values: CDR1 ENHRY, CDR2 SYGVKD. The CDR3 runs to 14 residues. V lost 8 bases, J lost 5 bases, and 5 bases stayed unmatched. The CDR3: CAISRDRNNSPLHF. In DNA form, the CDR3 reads TGTGCCATCTCCCGGGACAGGAATAATTCACCCCTCCACTTT.

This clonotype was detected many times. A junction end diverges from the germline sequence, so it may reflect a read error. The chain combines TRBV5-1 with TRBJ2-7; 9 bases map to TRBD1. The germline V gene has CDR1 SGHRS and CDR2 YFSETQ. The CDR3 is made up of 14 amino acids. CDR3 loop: CASSTGTGPYEQYF. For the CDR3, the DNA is TGTGCCAGCAGCACCGGGACAGGGCCCTACGAGCAGTACTTC.

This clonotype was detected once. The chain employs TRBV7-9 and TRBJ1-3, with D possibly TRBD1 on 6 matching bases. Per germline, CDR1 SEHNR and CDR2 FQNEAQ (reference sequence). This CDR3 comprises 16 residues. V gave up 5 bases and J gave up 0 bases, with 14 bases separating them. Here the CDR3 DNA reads TGTGCCAGCAGCACCGGGGGCCTAGTCTCTGGAAACACCATATATTTT. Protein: CASSTGGLVSGNTIYF. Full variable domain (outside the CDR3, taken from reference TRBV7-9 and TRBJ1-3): DTGVSQNPRHKITKRGQNVTFRCDPISEHNRLYWYRQTLGQGPEFLTYFQNEAQLEKSRLLSDRFSAERPKGSFSTLEIQRTEQGDSAMYLCASSTGGLVSGNTIYFGEGSWLTVV.

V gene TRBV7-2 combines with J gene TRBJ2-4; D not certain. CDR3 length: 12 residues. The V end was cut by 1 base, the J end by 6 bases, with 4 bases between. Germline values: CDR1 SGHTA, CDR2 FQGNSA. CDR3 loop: CASSLGRNIQYF. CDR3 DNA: TGTGCCAGCAGCTTAGGAAGAAACATTCAGTACTTC.

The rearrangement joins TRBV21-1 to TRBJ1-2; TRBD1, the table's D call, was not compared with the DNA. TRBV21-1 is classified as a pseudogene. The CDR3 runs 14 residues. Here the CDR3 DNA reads TGTGCCATTACAACAGGGCGGGGTAACTATGGCTACACCTTC. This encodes CAITTGRGNYGYTF.

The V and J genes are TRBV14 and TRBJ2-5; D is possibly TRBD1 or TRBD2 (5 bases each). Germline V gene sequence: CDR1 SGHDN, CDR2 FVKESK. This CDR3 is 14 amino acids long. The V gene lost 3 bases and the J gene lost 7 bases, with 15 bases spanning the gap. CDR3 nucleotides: TGTGCCAGCAGCCAGAGGGGCAGCGAAGGGACCCAGTACTTC. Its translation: CASSQRGSEGTQYF.

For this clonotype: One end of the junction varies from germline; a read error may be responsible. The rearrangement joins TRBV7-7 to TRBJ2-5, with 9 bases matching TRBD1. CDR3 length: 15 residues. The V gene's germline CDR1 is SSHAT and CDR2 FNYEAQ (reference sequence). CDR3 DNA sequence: TGTGCTAGCAGCTTACAGGGGGCGCGTGGAGAGACCCAGTACTTC. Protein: CASSLQGARGETQYF.

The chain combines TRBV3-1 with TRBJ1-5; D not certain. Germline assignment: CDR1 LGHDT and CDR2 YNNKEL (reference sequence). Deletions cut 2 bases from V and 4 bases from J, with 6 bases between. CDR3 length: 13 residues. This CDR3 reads CASSQLGNQPQHF. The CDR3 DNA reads TGTGCCAGCAGCCAATTAGGAAATCAGCCCCAGCATTTT. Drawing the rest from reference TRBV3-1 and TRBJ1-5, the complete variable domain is DTAVSQTPKYLVTQMGNDKSIKCEQNLGHDTMYWYKQDSKKFLKIMFSYNNKELIINETVPNRFSPKSPDKAHLNLHINSLELGDSAVYFCASSQLGNQPQHFGDGTRLSIL.

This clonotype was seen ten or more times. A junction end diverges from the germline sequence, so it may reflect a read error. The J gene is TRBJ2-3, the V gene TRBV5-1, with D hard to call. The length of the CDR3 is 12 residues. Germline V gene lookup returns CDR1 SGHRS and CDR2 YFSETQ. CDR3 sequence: CASSWGTDTQYF. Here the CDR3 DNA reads TGTGCCAGCAGTTGGGGCACAGATACGCAGTATTTT.

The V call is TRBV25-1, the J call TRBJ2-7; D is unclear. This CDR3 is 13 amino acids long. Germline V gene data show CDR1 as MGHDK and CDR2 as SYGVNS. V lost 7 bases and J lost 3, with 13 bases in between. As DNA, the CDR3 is TGTGCCAGCAAAGGGCTCAGAAACTACGAGCAGTACTTC. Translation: CASKGLRNYEQYF.

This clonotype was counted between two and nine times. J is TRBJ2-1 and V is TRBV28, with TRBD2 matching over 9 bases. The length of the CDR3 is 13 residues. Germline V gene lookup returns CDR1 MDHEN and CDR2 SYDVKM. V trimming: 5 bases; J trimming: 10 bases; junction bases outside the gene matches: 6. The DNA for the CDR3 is TGTGCCAGCAGTCCGGCTAGCGGGAACGAGCAGTTCTTC. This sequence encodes CASSPASGNEQFF.

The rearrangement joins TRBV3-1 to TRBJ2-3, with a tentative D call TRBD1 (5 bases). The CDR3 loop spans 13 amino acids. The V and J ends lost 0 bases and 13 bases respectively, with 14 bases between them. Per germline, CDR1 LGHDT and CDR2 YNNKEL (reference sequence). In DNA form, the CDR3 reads TGTGCCAGCAGCCAAGAACCCCTGGGCAGGGAGTATTTT. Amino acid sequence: CASSQEPLGREYF.

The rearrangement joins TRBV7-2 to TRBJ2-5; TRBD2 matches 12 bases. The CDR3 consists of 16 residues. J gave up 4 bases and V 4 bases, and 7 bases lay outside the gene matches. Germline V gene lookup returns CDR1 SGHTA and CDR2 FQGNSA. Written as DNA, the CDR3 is TGTGCCAGCAGCTCCCTCCTAGCGGGAGGGGGAGAGACCCAGTACTTC. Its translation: CASSSLLAGGGETQYF.

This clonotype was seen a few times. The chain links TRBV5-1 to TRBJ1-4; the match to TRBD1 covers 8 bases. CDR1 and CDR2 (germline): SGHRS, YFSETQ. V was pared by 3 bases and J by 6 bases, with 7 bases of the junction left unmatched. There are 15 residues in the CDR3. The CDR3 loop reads CASSSPDRGDEKLFF. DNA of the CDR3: TGCGCCAGCAGCTCGCCCGACAGGGGCGATGAAAAACTGTTTTTT.

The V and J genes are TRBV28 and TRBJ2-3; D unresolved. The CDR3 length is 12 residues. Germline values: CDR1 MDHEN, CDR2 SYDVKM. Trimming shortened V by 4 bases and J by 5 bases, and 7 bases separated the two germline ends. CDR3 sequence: CASSWARDTQYF. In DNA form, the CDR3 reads TGTGCCAGCAGTTGGGCCAGAGATACGCAGTATTTT.

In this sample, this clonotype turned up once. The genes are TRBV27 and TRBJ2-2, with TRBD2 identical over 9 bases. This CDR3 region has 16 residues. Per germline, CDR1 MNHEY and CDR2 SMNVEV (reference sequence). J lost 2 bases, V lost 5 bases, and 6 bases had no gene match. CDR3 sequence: CASSTLAGANTGELFF. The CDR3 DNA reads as TGTGCCAGCAGTACCTTAGCGGGGGCCAACACCGGGGAGCTGTTTTTT.

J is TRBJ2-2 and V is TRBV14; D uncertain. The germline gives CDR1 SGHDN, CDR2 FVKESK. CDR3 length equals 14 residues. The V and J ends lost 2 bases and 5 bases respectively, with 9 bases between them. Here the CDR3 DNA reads TGTGCCAGCAGCCAACAATTGCTGACCGGGGAGCTGTTTTTT. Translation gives CASSQQLLTGELFF.

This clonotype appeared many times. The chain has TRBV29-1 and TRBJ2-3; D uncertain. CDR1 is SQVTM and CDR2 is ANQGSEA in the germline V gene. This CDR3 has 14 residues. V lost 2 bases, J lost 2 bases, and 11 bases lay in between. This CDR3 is CSVELGGTTDTQYF. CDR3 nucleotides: TGCAGCGTTGAATTGGGCGGAACCACAGATACGCAGTATTTT.

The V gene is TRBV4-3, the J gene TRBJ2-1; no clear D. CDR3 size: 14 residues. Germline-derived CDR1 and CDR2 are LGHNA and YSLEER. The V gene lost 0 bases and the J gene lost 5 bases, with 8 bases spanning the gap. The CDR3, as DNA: TGCGCCAGCAGCCAAGATTGGCCTGACAATGAGCAGTTCTTC. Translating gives CASSQDWPDNEQFF.